This T cell receptor beta chain came from a study of human T cells and chemical hapten exposure (dated by TCRdb to the early 2020s). Study-level background: For sensitization, 2% DPC in acetone was applied to a roughly 2 cm by roughly 2 cm area of upper inner arm skin. Most of the patients in the cohort were female, and the cohort covered alopecia areata with under or over 50% scalp involvement, alopecia totalis and alopecia universalis. Peripheral blood TCR repertoire changes were tracked in vivo in alopecia patients during primary and secondary sensitization to the hapten diphenylcyclopropenone (DPC). For TCR sequencing, blood came from 25 to 35 alopecia patients at anywhere from one to four time points (pre-sensitization, 2, 6 and 24 weeks). Patient blood was sampled pre-sensitization (week 0) and at 2, 6 and about 24 weeks after DPC sensitization. Weekly therapeutic DPC doses were additionally applied to the scalp of patients throughout the roughly 23-week study period. Patch testing was performed on the upper back with Finn chambers containing 0.01% DPC, and the patch tests were scored after 6 days according to International Contact Dermatitis Research Group standards. Libraries were pooled for sequencing, and per-sample TCR yields varied mainly because of small differences in library volumes within the pool. The study at large found these results: Because every patient had alopecia, a presumed autoimmune disease, the patients' immune response might differ from that of healthy individuals. DPC sensitization did not change how many TCRs were above 1 in 1000 frequency, and no evidence was found of alterations in global repertoire structure. Significantly more large CDR3 similarity clusters were formed by expanded TCRs than by pre-sensitization or healthy control sets, consistent with antigen-driven responses. Repeated subsampling changed both the strength of the expansion versus patch-test correlation and the threshold at which the correlation became significant. The number of PT1 expanded TCRs positively correlated with patch test score, significant at thresholds 8, 16 and 32 but not 4.

The time point label of this sample denotes: patch test 1, 2 weeks after DPC sensitization. The label giving this sample's treatment or condition can be read as: therapeutic diphenylcyclopropenone sensitization with weekly scalp DPC. At each patch-test visit, blood was drawn before the patch test was applied. Eligible patients were aged 18 to 70, diagnosed with alopecia, deemed suitable for DPC therapy, and excluded if pregnant. Total RNA was extracted from unfractionated whole blood that had been collected in Tempus Blood RNA tubes. Details on this clonotype: It lacks a known antigen. Per-nucleotide qualities are absent, and no much larger clonotype sits a single base away.

The CDR3, from cysteine to phenylalanine, totals 16 residues. The DNA shown is the 48-base CDR3, in frame from base 1. V is reduced by 2 bases and J by 5 bases, leaving a spacing of 18 bases between them. Receptor amplification or capture employed RACE. Sequencing took place on a NextSeq 500. Library preparation attached unique molecular identifiers to individual cDNA molecules for quantitative, reproducible TCR counting. Both TCR alpha and TCR beta chains were sequenced from each blood RNA sample. The original methods were these. A median of about 100,000 TCRs per sample was observed, with a range of 23,224 to 690,600. V, J and CDR3 annotation of the TCR reads was carried out using the Decombinator software suite. For the PS versus PT1 abundance plots, all samples were subsampled to the same number of TCRs (28,000). TCRs were defined as expanded if absent before sensitization and observed at least eight times at the 2-week time point. TCRdb reran the public reads through fastp at Q25 and MiXCR, keeping productive beta chains. Duplicate CDR3 protein sequences are folded into a single record with the most common DNA and genes. What appears here as the V and J calls and clone size reflects TCRdb's work, not the paper's. The sample profile shows around 340,000 distinct CDR3 sequences; 5.5% to 8% of them were found once. Of the sample, more than 7% is held by the ten largest clones.

The TCR sequence derives from a woman younger than 35 with alopecia areata. Some clones in this sample may be carry-over from other donors' samples. Sequenced material: whole blood, taken in connection with sensitization to the hapten diphenylcyclopropenone (DPC). This receptor chain uses TRBV12-3 or TRBV12-4 and TRBJ1-1; TRBD1 is perhaps the D gene, given 6 matching bases. The CDR3 protein is CASSLMGAQRGTEAFF. The nucleotide sequence reads as follows: TGTGCCAGCAGTTTAATGGGGGCCCAGAGGGGGACTGAAGCTTTCTTT.